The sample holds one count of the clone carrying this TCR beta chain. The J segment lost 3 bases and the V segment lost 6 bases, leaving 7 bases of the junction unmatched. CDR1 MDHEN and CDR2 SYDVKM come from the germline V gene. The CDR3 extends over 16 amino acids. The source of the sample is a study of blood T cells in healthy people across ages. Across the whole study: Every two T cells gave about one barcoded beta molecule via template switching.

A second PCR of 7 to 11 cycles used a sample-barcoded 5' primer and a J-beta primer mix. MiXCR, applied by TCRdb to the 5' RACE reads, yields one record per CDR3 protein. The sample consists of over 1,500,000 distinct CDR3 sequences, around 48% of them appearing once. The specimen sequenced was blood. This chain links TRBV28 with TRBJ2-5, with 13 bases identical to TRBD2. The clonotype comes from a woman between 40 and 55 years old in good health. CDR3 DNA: TGTGCCAGCAGCTCGGGACTAGCGGGGTTAAAAGAGACCCAGTACTTC. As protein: CASSSGLAGLKETQYF. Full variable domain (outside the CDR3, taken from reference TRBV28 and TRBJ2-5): DVKVTQSSRYLVKRTGEKVFLECVQDMDHENMFWYRQDPGLGLRLIYFSYDVKMKEKGDIPEGYSVSREKKERFSLILESASTNQTSMYLCASSSGLAGLKETQYFGPGTRLLVL.